This TCR beta chain was profiled in a study of T-cell reconstitution after alpha-beta-depleted transplantation in children. As it was prepared, the TCRbeta library received unique molecular identifiers. A single record per CDR3 protein comes from TCRdb applying MiXCR to the PCR reads. The sample lists roughly 300,000 distinct CDR3 sequences; 11% were seen once. The germline gives CDR1 MDHEN, CDR2 SYDVKM. CDR3 length: 15 amino acids. V shed 6 bases and J shed 5 bases, with 20 bases lying between them. This clonotype was detected many times. This rearrangement joins TRBV28 to TRBJ2-7; a weak D match, TRBD1 (8 bases). The source was peripheral blood, collected 180 days after TCRalphabeta/CD19-depleted stem cell transplant. The sequence was collected from a male patient aged 2 to 9 who had a stem cell transplant for chronic granulomatous disease, so the T cells may come from the graft donor. The CDR3 here is CASRTGVAGNHEQYF. The CDR3 nucleotides read TGTGCCAGCAGGACAGGGGTAGCGGGCAACCACGAGCAGTACTTC. Together with reference TRBV28 and TRBJ2-7, the CDR3 gives the full variable domain: DVKVTQSSRYLVKRTGEKVFLECVQDMDHENMFWYRQDPGLGLRLIYFSYDVKMKEKGDIPEGYSVSREKKERFSLILESASTNQTSMYLCASRTGVAGNHEQYFGPGTRLTVT.